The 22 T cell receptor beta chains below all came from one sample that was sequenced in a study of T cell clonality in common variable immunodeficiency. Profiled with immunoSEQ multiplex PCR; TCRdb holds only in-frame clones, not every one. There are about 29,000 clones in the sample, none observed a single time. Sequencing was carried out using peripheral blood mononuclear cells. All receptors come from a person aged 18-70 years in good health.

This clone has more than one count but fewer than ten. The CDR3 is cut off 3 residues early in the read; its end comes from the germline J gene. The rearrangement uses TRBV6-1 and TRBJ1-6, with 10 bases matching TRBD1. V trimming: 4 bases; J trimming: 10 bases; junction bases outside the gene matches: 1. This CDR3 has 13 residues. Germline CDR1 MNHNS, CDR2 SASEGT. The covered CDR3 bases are TGTGCCAGCAGTGGGGACAGGGGCTCACCC. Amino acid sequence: CASSGDRGSP. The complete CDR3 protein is CASSGDRGSPLHF.

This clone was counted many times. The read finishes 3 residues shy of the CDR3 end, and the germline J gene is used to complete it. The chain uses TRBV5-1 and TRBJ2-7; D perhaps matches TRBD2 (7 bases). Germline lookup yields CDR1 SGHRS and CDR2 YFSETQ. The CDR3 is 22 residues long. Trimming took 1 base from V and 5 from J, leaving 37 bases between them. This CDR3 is CASSLWARGPSMSAGARNEQYF. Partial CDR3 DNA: TGCGCCAGCAGCTTGTGGGCCAGGGGCCCCTCTATGTCGGCGGGAGCTCGCAACGAG.

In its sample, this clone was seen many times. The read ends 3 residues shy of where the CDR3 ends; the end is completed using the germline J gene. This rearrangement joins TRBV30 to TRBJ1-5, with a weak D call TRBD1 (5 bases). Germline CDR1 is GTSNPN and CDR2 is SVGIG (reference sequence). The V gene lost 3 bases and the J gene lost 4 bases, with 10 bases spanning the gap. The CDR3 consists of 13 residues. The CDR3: CAWSAQANQPQHF. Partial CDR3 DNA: TGTGCCTGGAGCGCACAGGCTAATCAGCCC.

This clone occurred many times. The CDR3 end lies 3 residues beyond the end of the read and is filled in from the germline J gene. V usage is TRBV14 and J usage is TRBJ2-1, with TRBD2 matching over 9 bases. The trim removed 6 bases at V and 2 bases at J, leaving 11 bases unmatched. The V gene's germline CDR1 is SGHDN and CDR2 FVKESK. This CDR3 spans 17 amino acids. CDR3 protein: CASSFRGPSGTYNEQFF. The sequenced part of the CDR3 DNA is TGTGCCAGCAGTTTTAGAGGTCCTAGCGGGACCTACAATGAG.

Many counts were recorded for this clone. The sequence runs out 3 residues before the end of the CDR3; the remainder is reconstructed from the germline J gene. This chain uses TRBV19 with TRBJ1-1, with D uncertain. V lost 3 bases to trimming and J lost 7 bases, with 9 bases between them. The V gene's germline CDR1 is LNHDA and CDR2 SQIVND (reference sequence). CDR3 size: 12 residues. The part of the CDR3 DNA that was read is TGTGCCAGTAGTATTTTCTCGCGTGAA. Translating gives CASSIFSRE. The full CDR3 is CASSIFSREAFF.

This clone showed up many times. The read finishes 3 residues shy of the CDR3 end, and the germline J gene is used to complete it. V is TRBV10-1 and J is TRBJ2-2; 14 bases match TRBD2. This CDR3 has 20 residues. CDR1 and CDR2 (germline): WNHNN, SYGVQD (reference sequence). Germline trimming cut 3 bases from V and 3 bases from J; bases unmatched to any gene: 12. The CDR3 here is CASSEILGTSGSGHTGELFF. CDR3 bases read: TGCGCCAGCAGTGAAATTTTGGGGACTAGCGGGAGCGGGCACACCGGGGAG.

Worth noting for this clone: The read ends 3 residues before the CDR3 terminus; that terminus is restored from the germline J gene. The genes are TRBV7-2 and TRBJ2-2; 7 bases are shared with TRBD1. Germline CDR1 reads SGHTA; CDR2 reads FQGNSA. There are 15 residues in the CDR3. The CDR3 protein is CASSLGETGYEKLFF. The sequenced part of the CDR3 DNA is TGTGCCAGCAGCTTAGGCGAGACAGGGTATGAAAAG. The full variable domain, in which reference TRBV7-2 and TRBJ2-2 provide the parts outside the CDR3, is GAGVSQSPSNKVTEKGKDVELRCDPISGHTALYWYRQSLGQGLEFLIYFQGNSAPDKSGLPSDRFSAERTGGSVSTLTIQRTQQEDSAVYLCASSLGETGYEKLFFGEGSRLTVL.

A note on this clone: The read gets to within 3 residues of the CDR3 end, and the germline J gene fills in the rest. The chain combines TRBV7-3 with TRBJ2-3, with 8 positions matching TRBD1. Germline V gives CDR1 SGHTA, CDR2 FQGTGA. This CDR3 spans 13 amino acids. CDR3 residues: CASSSGQEETQYF. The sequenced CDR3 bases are TGTGCCAGCAGCTCGGGACAGGAAGAGACG.

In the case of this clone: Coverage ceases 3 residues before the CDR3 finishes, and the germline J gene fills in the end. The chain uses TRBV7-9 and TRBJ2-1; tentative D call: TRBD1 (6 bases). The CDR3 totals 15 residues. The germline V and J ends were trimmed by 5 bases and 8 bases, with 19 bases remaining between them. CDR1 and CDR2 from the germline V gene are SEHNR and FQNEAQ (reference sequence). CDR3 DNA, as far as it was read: TGTGCCAGCAGCCCCGGGACACCCGGGTCGGATGAG. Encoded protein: CASSPGTPGSDE. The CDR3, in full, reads CASSPGTPGSDEQFF.

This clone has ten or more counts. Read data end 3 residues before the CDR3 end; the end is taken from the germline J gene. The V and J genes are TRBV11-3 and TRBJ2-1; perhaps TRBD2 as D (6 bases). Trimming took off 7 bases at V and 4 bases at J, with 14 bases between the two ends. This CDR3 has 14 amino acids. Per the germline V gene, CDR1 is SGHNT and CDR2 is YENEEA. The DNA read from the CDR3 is TGTGCCAGCAACCTGGAGGGGCCATACAATGAG. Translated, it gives CASNLEGPYNE. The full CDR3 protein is CASNLEGPYNEQFF.

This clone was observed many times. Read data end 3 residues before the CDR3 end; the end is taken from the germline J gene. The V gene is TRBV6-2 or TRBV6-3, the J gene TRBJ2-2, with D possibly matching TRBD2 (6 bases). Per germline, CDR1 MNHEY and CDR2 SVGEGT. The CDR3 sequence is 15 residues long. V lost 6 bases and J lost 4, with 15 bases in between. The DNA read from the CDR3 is TGTGCCAGCAGCGCGGCGGGGTTAATCACCGGGGAG. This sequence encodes CASSAAGLITGE. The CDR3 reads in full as CASSAAGLITGELFF.

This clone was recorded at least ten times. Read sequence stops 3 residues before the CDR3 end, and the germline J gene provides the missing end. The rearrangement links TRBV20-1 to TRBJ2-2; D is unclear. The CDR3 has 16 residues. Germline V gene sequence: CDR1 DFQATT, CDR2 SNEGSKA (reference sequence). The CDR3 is CSARDPALSYNSPLFF. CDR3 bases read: TGCAGTGCTAGAGATCCCGCCCTCTCCTATAATTCACCG.

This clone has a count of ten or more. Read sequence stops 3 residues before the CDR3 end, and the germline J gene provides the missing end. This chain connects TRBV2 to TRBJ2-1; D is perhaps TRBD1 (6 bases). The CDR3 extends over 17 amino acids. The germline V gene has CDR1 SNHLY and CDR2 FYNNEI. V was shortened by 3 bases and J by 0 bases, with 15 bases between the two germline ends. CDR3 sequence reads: CASSDPQGSSSYNEQFF. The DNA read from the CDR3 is TGTGCCAGCAGTGACCCTCAGGGGTCGAGCTCCTACAATGAG.

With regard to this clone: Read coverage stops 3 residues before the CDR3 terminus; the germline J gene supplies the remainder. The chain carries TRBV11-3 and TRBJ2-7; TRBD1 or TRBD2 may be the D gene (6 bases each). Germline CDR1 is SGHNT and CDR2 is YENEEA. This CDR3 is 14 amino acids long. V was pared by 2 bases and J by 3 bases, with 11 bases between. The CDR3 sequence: CASSLPGEVYEQYF. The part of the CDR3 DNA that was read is TGTGCCAGCAGCTTACCAGGGGAGGTCTACGAG.

CDR3 DNA, as far as it was read: TGTGCCAGCTCACCACTCACGACAGGGATAAAGGACTATGGC. Amino acid sequence: CASSPLTTGIKDYG. The complete CDR3 reads CASSPLTTGIKDYGYTF. The V gene is TRBV18, the J gene TRBJ1-2; 7 positions match TRBD1. The read gets to within 3 residues of the CDR3 end, and the germline J gene fills in the rest. CDR1 and CDR2 (germline): KGHSH, LQKENI. CDR3 length: 17 residues. After removal of 1 base from V and 3 bases from J, the junction contained 11 bases not matched to a gene. Full variable domain (remainder filled in from reference TRBV18 and TRBJ1-2): NAGVMQNPRHLVRRRGQEARLRCSPMKGHSHVYWYRQLPEEGLKFMVYLQKENIIDESGMPKERFSAEFPKEGPSILRIQQVVRGDSAAYFCASSPLTTGIKDYGYTFGSGTRLTVV.

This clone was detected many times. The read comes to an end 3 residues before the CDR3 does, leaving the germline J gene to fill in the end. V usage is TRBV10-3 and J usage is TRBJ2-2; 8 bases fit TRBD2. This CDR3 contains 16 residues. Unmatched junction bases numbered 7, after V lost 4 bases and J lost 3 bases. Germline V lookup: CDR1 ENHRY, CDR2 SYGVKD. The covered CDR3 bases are TGTGCCATCAGTGTGGCGACTAGCGTTGACACCGGGGAG. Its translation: CAISVATSVDTGE. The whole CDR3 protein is CAISVATSVDTGELFF.

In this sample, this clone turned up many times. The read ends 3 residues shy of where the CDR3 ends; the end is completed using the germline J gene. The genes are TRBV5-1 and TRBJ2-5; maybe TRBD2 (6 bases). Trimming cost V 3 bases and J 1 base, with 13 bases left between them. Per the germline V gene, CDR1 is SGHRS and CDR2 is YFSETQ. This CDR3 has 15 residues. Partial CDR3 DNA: TGCGCCAGCAGCTCCTGGGGGGAATCCCAAGAGACC. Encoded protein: CASSSWGESQET. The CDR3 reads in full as CASSSWGESQETQYF. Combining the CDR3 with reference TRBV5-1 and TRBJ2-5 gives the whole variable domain KAGVTQTPRYLIKTRGQQVTLSCSPISGHRSVSWYQQTPGQGLQFLFEYFSETQRNKGNFPGRFSGRQFSNSRSEMNVSTLELGDSALYLCASSSWGESQETQYFGPGTRLLVL.

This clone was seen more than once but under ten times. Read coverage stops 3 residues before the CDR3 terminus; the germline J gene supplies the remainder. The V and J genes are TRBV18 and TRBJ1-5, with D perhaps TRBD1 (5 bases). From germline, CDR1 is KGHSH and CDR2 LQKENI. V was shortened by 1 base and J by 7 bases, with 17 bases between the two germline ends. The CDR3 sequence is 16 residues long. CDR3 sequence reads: CASSPQTASNEQPQHF. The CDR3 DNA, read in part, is TGTGCCAGCTCACCACAGACAGCCTCGAACGAACAGCCC.

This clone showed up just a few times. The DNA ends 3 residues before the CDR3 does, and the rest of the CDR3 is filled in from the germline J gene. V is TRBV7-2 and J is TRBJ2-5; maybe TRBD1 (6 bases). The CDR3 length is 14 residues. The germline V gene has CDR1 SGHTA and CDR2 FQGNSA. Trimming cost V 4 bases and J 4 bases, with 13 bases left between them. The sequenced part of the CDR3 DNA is TGTGCCAGCAGCTCGCAGGGGTGGGGAGAGACC. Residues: CASSSQGWGET. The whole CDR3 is CASSSQGWGETQYF. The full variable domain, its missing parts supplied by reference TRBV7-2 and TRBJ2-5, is GAGVSQSPSNKVTEKGKDVELRCDPISGHTALYWYRQSLGQGLEFLIYFQGNSAPDKSGLPSDRFSAERTGGSVSTLTIQRTQQEDSAVYLCASSSQGWGETQYFGPGTRLLVL.

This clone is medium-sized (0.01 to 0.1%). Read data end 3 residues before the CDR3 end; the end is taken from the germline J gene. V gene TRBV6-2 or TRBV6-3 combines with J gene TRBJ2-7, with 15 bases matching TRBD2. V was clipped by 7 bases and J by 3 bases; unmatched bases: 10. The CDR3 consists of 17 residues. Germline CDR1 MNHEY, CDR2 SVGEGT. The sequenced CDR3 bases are TGTGCCAGCACCTCCCCGGGACTAGCGGGAGGCCACTACGAG. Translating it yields CASTSPGLAGGHYE. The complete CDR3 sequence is CASTSPGLAGGHYEQYF.

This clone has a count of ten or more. The CDR3 DNA, read in part, is TGTGCCAGCAGCCGGGGGGAAGTGGGGAATGAG. Its protein is CASSRGEVGNE. In full, the CDR3 is CASSRGEVGNEQFF. The rearrangement joins TRBV7-8 to TRBJ2-1; 7 bases agree with TRBD2. The CDR3 goes on 3 residues after the read ends, and that part is filled in from the germline J gene. CDR1 and CDR2 (germline): SGHVS, FQNEAQ. This CDR3 spans 14 amino acids. V lost 5 bases to trimming and J lost 7 bases; unmatched junction nucleotides: 8.

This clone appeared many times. Partial CDR3 DNA: TGTGCCAGTAGGATACAGGGGCTAAGCAATCAGCCC. This sequence encodes CASRIQGLSNQP. The CDR3 in its entirety is CASRIQGLSNQPQHF. The chain has TRBV19 and TRBJ1-5; 7 positions agree with TRBD1. The CDR3 end is not reached by the read, which stops 3 residues before it; the germline J gene fills it in. With 6 bases clipped from V and 1 base from J, the junction kept 6 bases outside the gene matches. CDR3 size: 15 residues. Germline V gene lookup returns CDR1 LNHDA and CDR2 SQIVND (reference sequence).